The present TCR beta chain was sequenced within a study of regulatory T cells in long-lasting Graves disease. In building TCR beta libraries, iRepertoire HTBI primers were used together with Arm-PCR of CDR3 regions. TCRdb analysed the multiplex PCR reads with MiXCR anew, one entry per CDR3 protein. The data show about 220,000 distinct CDR3 sequences, with approximately 18% seen just once and 12% held by the top ten. As for time point: newly diagnosed GD, antithyroid drugs for less than 3 months. Preparation of the TCR library used RNA extracted from PBMCs. This clonotype was detected ten times or more. The CDR3 is made up of 16 amino acids. The junction had 12 bases not matched to a gene; V was cut back by 7 bases and J by 4 bases. These data were likewise used in another study, on T cells in Graves' hyperthyroidism and ophthalmopathy. That source reports: The HTBI set primed first-round TCR CDR3 RT-PCR.

This chain uses TRBV12-3 or TRBV12-4 with TRBJ2-7; 11 nucleotides match TRBD1. Specimen: peripheral blood mononuclear cells (PBMCs), collected at new diagnosis, from a patient treated with antithyroid drugs. This sequence was found in a woman aged 25 to 39 with Graves disease. In nucleotides, the CDR3 is TGTGCCAGCATGTTCGGACAGGGGGCGGGAGGATACGAGCAGTACTTC. This codes for CASMFGQGAGGYEQYF.